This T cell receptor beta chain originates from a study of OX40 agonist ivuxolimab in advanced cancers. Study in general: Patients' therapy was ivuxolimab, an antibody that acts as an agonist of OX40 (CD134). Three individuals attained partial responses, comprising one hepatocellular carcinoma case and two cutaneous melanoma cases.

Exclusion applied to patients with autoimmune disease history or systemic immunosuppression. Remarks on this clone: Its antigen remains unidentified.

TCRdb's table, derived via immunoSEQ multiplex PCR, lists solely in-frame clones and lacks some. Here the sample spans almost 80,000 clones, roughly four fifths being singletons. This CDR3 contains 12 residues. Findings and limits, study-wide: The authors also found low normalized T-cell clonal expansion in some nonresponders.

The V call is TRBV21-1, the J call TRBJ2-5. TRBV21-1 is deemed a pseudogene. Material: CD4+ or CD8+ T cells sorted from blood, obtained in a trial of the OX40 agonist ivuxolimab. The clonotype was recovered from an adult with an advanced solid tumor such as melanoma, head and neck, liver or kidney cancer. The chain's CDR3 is CASGRSWETQYF. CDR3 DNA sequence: TGTGCCAGCGGCAGGTCGTGGGAGACCCAGTACTTC.